Shown below are 25 T cell receptor beta chains from a single sample sequenced in a study of OX40 agonist ivuxolimab in advanced cancers. The table came from immunoSEQ multiplex PCR; TCRdb's copy has only in-frame clones and leaves some out. The top ten clones hold 15% to 20% of a sample with some 19,000 clones, 77% of them seen once. Here the sequenced sample was CD4+ or CD8+ T cells sorted from blood, taken in a trial of the OX40 agonist ivuxolimab. The source of these receptors is an adult with an advanced solid tumor such as melanoma, head and neck, liver or kidney cancer.

This CDR3 is CASSQRQGTTDTQYF. The DNA for the CDR3 is TGTGCCAGCAGCCAGAGGCAGGGGACCACAGATACGCAGTATTTT. The rearrangement joins TRBV13 to TRBJ2-3, with a possible D match to TRBD1 (6 bases). V was cut by 5 bases and J by 2 bases, with 14 bases left in between. Germline CDR1 reads PRHDT; CDR2 reads FYEKMQ (reference sequence). The CDR3 totals 15 residues.

This clone was counted only a few times. This chain uses TRBV6-6 with TRBJ2-3; TRBD1 aligns across 12 bases. The CDR3 loop spans 16 amino acids. Germline assignment: CDR1 MNHNY and CDR2 SVGAGI (reference sequence). The V gene end was trimmed by 6 bases and the J gene end by 4 bases; junction bases not matched to a gene: 8. As DNA, the CDR3 is TGTGCCAGCAGCCCAGGGACAGGGGGCACCCCAGATACGCAGTATTTT. This codes for CASSPGTGGTPDTQYF.

The CDR3 is CASSQAGSVTDTQYF. The CDR3 DNA reads as TGCGCCAGCAGCCAAGCAGGGAGTGTCACAGATACGCAGTATTTT. The V call is TRBV4-3, the J call TRBJ2-3, with D perhaps TRBD1 or TRBD2 (5 bases each). CDR1 and CDR2 from the germline V gene are LGHNA and YSLEER. This CDR3 is 15 amino acids long. Trimming took 1 base from V and 2 from J, leaving 10 bases between them.

The chain is built from TRBV5-1 and TRBJ2-7; possibly TRBD1 for D (5 bases). With 0 bases removed from V and 7 bases from J, the gap between germline ends came to 17 bases. This CDR3 spans 15 amino acids. Germline V gives CDR1 SGHRS, CDR2 YFSETQ. CDR3 DNA sequence: TGCGCCAGCAGCTTGGGGCAGGGTGTCGTACTTGAGCAGTACTTC. Amino acid sequence: CASSLGQGVVLEQYF.

This sequence joins TRBV7-9 and TRBJ2-7; TRBD2 aligns across 15 bases. V dropped 2 bases and J dropped 6; count of bases not matched to a gene: 8. The CDR3 spans 17 residues. CDR1 and CDR2 (germline): SEHNR, FQNEAQ (reference sequence). CDR3 coding DNA: TGTGCCAGCAGCTTACCCCGGACTAGCGGGAGGGCCTCCGAGCAGTACTTC. It specifies CASSLPRTSGRASEQYF. Full variable domain (outside the CDR3, taken from reference TRBV7-9 and TRBJ2-7): DTGVSQNPRHKITKRGQNVTFRCDPISEHNRLYWYRQTLGQGPEFLTYFQNEAQLEKSRLLSDRFSAERPKGSFSTLEIQRTEQGDSAMYLCASSLPRTSGRASEQYFGPGTRLTVT.

The J gene is TRBJ2-1, the V gene TRBV28; D is unclear. CDR1 is MDHEN, CDR2 SYDVKM, per germline. The ends were cut back, 7 bases at V and 3 bases at J, with 7 bases in the middle. The CDR3 covers 12 residues. The CDR3 nucleotides read TGTGCCAGCAAGGGCAACTACAATGAGCAGTTCTTC. Amino acid sequence: CASKGNYNEQFF.

This chain links TRBV9 with TRBJ1-1; D gene ambiguous. The CDR3 consists of 14 residues. The V end lost 0 bases, the J end lost 2 bases, and 8 bases lay between the germline ends. Germline V gene sequence: CDR1 SGDLS, CDR2 YYNGEE. The CDR3 loop reads CASSVGGANTEAFF. For the CDR3, the DNA is TGTGCCAGCAGCGTAGGGGGAGCTAACACTGAAGCTTTCTTT. The whole variable domain, remainder taken from reference TRBV9 and TRBJ1-1, is DSGVTQTPKHLITATGQRVTLRCSPRSGDLSVYWYQQSLDQGLQFLIQYYNGEERAKGNILERFSAQQFPDLHSELNLSSLELGDSALYFCASSVGGANTEAFFGQGTRLTVV.

V usage is TRBV7-8 and J usage is TRBJ1-1; 8 bases line up with TRBD1. CDR3 length: 16 residues. After removal of 5 bases from V and 4 bases from J, the junction contained 12 bases not matched to a gene. Germline V gives CDR1 SGHVS, CDR2 FQNEAQ. CDR3: CASSPDTGQGATEAFF. The CDR3, as DNA: TGTGCCAGCAGCCCCGATACCGGACAGGGCGCCACTGAAGCTTTCTTT.

J is TRBJ2-1 and V is TRBV15; 10 nucleotides match TRBD2. Germline CDR1 reads LNHNV; CDR2 reads YYDKDF (reference sequence). The CDR3 has 16 residues. The V segment lost 2 bases and the J segment 8 bases; nucleotides outside the gene matches: 9. The CDR3 DNA is TGTGCCACCAGCAGAATTCGGAGCGGGGGGGTCGATGAGCAGTTCTTC. Residues: CATSRIRSGGVDEQFF.

V and J are TRBV5-1 and TRBJ2-7; 12 bases are shared with TRBD2. CDR3 size: 14 residues. V shed 0 bases and J 5 bases; nucleotides not matched to a gene: 0. CDR1 is SGHRS and CDR2 is YFSETQ in the germline V gene. This CDR3 is CASSLGLAGDEQYF. Written as DNA, the CDR3 is TGCGCCAGCAGCTTGGGACTAGCGGGGGACGAGCAGTACTTC.

This clone was observed a few times. J is TRBJ2-1 and V is TRBV7-9; 8 nucleotides match TRBD1. Germline assignment: CDR1 SEHNR and CDR2 FQNEAQ (reference sequence). J lost 3 bases, V lost 3 bases, and 7 bases had no gene match. The CDR3 covers 16 residues. CDR3 in DNA: TGTGCCAGCAGCTTTACGACAGGGGACTTCTACAATGAGCAGTTCTTC. Residues: CASSFTTGDFYNEQFF.

CDR3 coding DNA: TGTGCCAGCAGCGGCGGGGCCGAGCAGTACTTC. Translating it yields CASSGGAEQYF. The chain joins TRBV5-8 to TRBJ2-7; D may be TRBD2 (6 bases). V lost 4 bases and J 6 bases, leaving 8 bases between the germline ends. This CDR3 is built from 11 residues. Germline V gene sequence: CDR1 SGHTS, CDR2 YDEGEE.

The gene calls are TRBV19 and TRBJ2-3; D may be TRBD2 (6 bases). The germline gives CDR1 LNHDA, CDR2 SQIVND (reference sequence). V was shortened by 5 bases and J by 6 bases, with 12 bases between the two germline ends. CDR3 length: 13 amino acids. In DNA form, the CDR3 reads TGTGCCAGTAGTGCCCTAGCGACGGATACGCAGTATTTT. Its protein product is CASSALATDTQYF.

The gene calls are TRBV30 and TRBJ2-1, with D unclear. V was pared by 0 bases and J by 6 bases, with 12 bases between. Germline loops: CDR1 GTSNPN, CDR2 SVGIG (reference sequence). The CDR3 is 14 residues long. Written as DNA, the CDR3 is TGTGCCTGGAGTGTGTGGGGAAGGGTCAATGAGCAGTTCTTC. The encoded protein is CAWSVWGRVNEQFF.

This chain connects TRBV4-2 to TRBJ1-5, with D maybe TRBD1 (6 bases). CDR3 size: 15 residues. Trimming took 6 bases from V and 2 from J, leaving 14 bases between them. Germline CDR1 LGHNA, CDR2 YNFKEQ. The CDR3 sequence: CASSLQGSGNQPQHF. The DNA for the CDR3 is TGTGCCAGCAGTTTACAGGGATCGGGCAATCAGCCCCAGCATTTT.

The V and J genes are TRBV5-4 and TRBJ2-2; D is unclear. Germline V CDR1 and CDR2: SGHNT, YYREEE (reference sequence). The CDR3 covers 14 residues. Trimming cost V 2 bases and J 10 bases, with 15 bases left between them. The CDR3 DNA sequence: TGTGCCAGCAGCTTCCCTGAGTCGAGGACGGAGCTGTTTTTT. Amino acids: CASSFPESRTELFF.

The chain links TRBV2 to TRBJ2-1; D gene uncertain. This CDR3 is built from 13 residues. Trimming stripped 3 bases from V and 7 bases from J, with 10 bases between. Germline V gene data show CDR1 as SNHLY and CDR2 as FYNNEI. CDR3 loop: CASSEWKGNEQFF. The CDR3 DNA reads as TGTGCCAGCAGTGAGTGGAAAGGGAATGAGCAGTTCTTC. The entire variable domain, with the rest obtained from reference TRBV2 and TRBJ2-1, is as follows: EPEVTQTPSHQVTQMGQEVILRCVPISNHLYFYWYRQILGQKVEFLVSFYNNEISEKSEIFDDQFSVERPDGSNFTLKIRSTKLEDSAMYFCASSEWKGNEQFFGPGTRLTVL.

This clone was counted once. The chain couples TRBV13 to TRBJ1-1, with 11 bases that match TRBD1. Unmatched junction bases numbered 6, after V lost 5 bases and J lost 7 bases. This CDR3 contains 14 residues. The germline CDR1 and CDR2 sequences are PRHDT and FYEKMQ (reference sequence). The CDR3 sequence: CASSRTGGDREAFF. Here the CDR3 DNA reads TGTGCCAGCAGCCGGACAGGGGGCGATCGTGAAGCTTTCTTT.

The chain is built from TRBV7-2 and TRBJ1-1, with D unresolved. The CDR3 spans 13 residues. The V gene's germline CDR1 is SGHTA and CDR2 FQGNSA. The V gene lost 7 bases and the J gene lost 0 bases, with 9 bases spanning the gap. For the CDR3, the DNA is TGTGCCAGCACCCCAACGGTGAACACTGAAGCTTTCTTT. It translates to CASTPTVNTEAFF. Based on the CDR3 plus reference TRBV7-2 and TRBJ1-1, the full variable domain is GAGVSQSPSNKVTEKGKDVELRCDPISGHTALYWYRQSLGQGLEFLIYFQGNSAPDKSGLPSDRFSAERTGGSVSTLTIQRTQQEDSAVYLCASTPTVNTEAFFGQGTRLTVV.

This chain joins TRBV4-3 and TRBJ2-1; D uncertain. CDR1 is LGHNA and CDR2 is YSLEER in the germline V gene. The CDR3 is 12 amino acids. V shed 1 base and J shed 5 bases, with 3 bases lying between them. The CDR3 loop reads CASSQGNNEQFF. In DNA form, the CDR3 reads TGCGCCAGCAGCCAAGGGAACAATGAGCAGTTCTTC.

This clone showed up just a few times. The chain employs TRBV4-3 and TRBJ2-2; weak D call: TRBD2 (6 bases). The CDR3 is 17 amino acids. V was pared by 0 bases and J by 3 bases, with 14 bases between. CDR1 and CDR2 from the germline V gene are LGHNA and YSLEER. CDR3 loop: CASSQDTSGVDTGELFF. The CDR3 DNA reads as TGCGCCAGCAGCCAAGACACGTCGGGAGTTGACACCGGGGAGCTGTTTTTT.

By its share, this clone is medium-sized. The chain has TRBV19 and TRBJ2-2; no clear D. This CDR3 has 11 amino acids. V lost 8 bases and J lost 6, with 7 bases in between. Germline V gene data show CDR1 as LNHDA and CDR2 as SQIVND (reference sequence). The CDR3 nucleotides read TGTGCCAGTCAAGTTTCCGGGGAGCTGTTTTTT. As protein: CASQVSGELFF.

The genes are TRBV9 and TRBJ2-7; 7 bases match TRBD1. The CDR3 is made up of 14 amino acids. The germline gives CDR1 SGDLS, CDR2 YYNGEE. V shed 0 bases and J 3 bases; nucleotides not matched to a gene: 3. The CDR3 sequence: CASSVVGDSYEQYF. The CDR3 nucleotides read TGTGCCAGCAGCGTAGTAGGGGACAGCTACGAGCAGTACTTC.

The chain employs TRBV2 and TRBJ2-7, with TRBD2 as a possible D gene (5 bases). Germline CDR1 and CDR2: SNHLY and FYNNEI. V was clipped by 6 bases and J by 0 bases, with 27 bases between them. This CDR3 contains 19 residues. CDR3 sequence (DNA): TGTGCCAGCAGCCCCGCTCTCTCCCCGGGGAGCGTTCACTCCTACGAGCAGTACTTC. Its translation: CASSPALSPGSVHSYEQYF.

V usage is TRBV4-1 and J usage is TRBJ2-1, with D maybe TRBD1 (5 bases). This CDR3 has 15 residues. Trimming cost V 0 bases and J 4 bases, with 10 bases left between them. Germline CDR1 and CDR2: MGHRA and YSYEKL. The CDR3 nucleotides are TGCGCCAGCAGCCAAGATGGGGCCGAGTACAATGAGCAGTTCTTC. This codes for CASSQDGAEYNEQFF.